The 32 T cell receptor beta chains below all came from one sample that was sequenced in a study of blood T cell repertoires in COVID-19. Sequencing was performed with immunoSEQ multiplex PCR; in TCRdb, only in-frame clones are kept and a portion is missing. This table has about 90,000 clones, 76% appearing once. Material: peripheral blood. The receptors were sampled from a man between 70 and 80 years old with acute or convalescent COVID-19.

In the case of this clone: One junction end disagrees with the germline gene, perhaps due to a read error. The chain carries TRBV27 and TRBJ2-2; D might be TRBD2 (6 bases). Germline loops: CDR1 MNHEY, CDR2 SMNVEV (reference sequence). The CDR3 totals 13 residues. The CDR3 DNA reads as TGTGCCAGCCTGGAGGGGAACTCCGGGGAGCTGTTTTTT. This translates into CASLEGNSGELFF.

The chain employs TRBV27 and TRBJ2-7; D perhaps matches TRBD1 (6 bases). The CDR3 consists of 14 residues. Per the germline V gene, CDR1 is MNHEY and CDR2 is SMNVEV (reference sequence). V was trimmed by 0 bases and J by 2 bases, leaving 8 bases between them. The CDR3 sequence is CASSLSGTTYEQYF. DNA for the CDR3: TGTGCCAGCAGTTTATCCGGGACAACCTACGAGCAGTACTTC.

The chain couples TRBV7-9 to TRBJ2-2; 8 positions agree with TRBD2. The CDR3 is 16 amino acids. Per the germline V gene, CDR1 is SEHNR and CDR2 is FQNEAQ (reference sequence). V lost 6 bases, J lost 4 bases, and 10 bases stayed unmatched. This chain's CDR3 is CASSLSAGVSTGELFF. The CDR3 nucleotides read TGTGCCAGCAGTCTTTCAGCGGGAGTAAGCACCGGGGAGCTGTTTTTT.

This clone was seen a few times. The rearrangement uses TRBV6-5 and TRBJ1-3, with D possibly being TRBD1 (6 bases). Germline CDR1 and CDR2: MNHEY and SVGAGI. This CDR3 is built from 15 residues. V gave up 7 bases and J gave up 0 bases, with 13 bases separating them. The CDR3 nucleotides read TGTGCCAGCAATAGCAACAGGGTCTCTGGAAACACCATATATTTT. This gives the protein CASNSNRVSGNTIYF.

This clone was found once. This sequence joins TRBV5-4 and TRBJ1-2; TRBD1 agrees at 7 bases. The J segment lost 3 bases and the V segment lost 1 base, leaving 3 bases of the junction unmatched. The CDR3 consists of 14 residues. Germline V gives CDR1 SGHNT, CDR2 YYREEE (reference sequence). The CDR3 loop is CASSLTGTDYGYTF. DNA for the CDR3: TGTGCCAGCAGCTTGACCGGGACAGACTATGGCTACACCTTC.

This rearrangement joins TRBV27 to TRBJ1-2, with 7 bases identical to TRBD1. The CDR3 loop spans 13 amino acids. CDR1 MNHEY and CDR2 SMNVEV come from the germline V gene (reference sequence). J gave up 3 bases and V 2 bases, and 0 bases lay outside the gene matches. The CDR3 DNA follows: TGTGCCAGCAGTTTAGACAGGGACTATGGCTACACCTTC. Translation gives CASSLDRDYGYTF.

The chain combines TRBV30 with TRBJ2-3; TRBD2 is a possible D gene (6 bases). In germline, CDR1 is GTSNPN, CDR2 SVGIG (reference sequence). Trimming stripped 5 bases from V and 4 bases from J, with 10 bases between. The CDR3 totals 12 residues. CDR3 residues: CAWAGRSDTQYF. The DNA of the CDR3 is TGTGCCTGGGCGGGGAGGTCAGATACGCAGTATTTT.

The V call is TRBV6-5, the J call TRBJ2-7, with D tentatively TRBD1 (6 bases). The V and J ends lost 8 bases and 1 base respectively, with 15 bases between them. Germline V lookup: CDR1 MNHEY, CDR2 SVGAGI. The CDR3 has 14 residues. The CDR3 DNA sequence: TGTGCCAGCTGGGATCCAGGGGTATCCTACGAGCAGTACTTC. Its translation is CASWDPGVSYEQYF.

There are a few counts of this clone. The CDR3 bases are TGTGCCAGCAGCTTAGGAGGTCACGAAAAACTGTTTTTT. Translation: CASSLGGHEKLFF. The chain couples TRBV7-8 to TRBJ1-4; D call uncertain. CDR1 and CDR2 (germline): SGHVS, FQNEAQ. This CDR3 comprises 13 residues. Trimming took off 1 base at V and 8 bases at J, with 8 bases between the two ends.

The chain recombines TRBV7-8 with TRBJ2-7; D possibly corresponds to TRBD2 (5 bases). V lost 2 bases to trimming and J lost 9 bases, with 17 bases between them. The germline V gene encodes CDR1 SGHVS and CDR2 FQNEAQ. The CDR3 length is 14 residues. DNA of the CDR3: TGTGCCAGCAGCTTATTTAGGAGCCCCGAGGGGCAGTACTTC. Translation gives CASSLFRSPEGQYF. Complete variable domain (other parts from reference TRBV7-8 and TRBJ2-7): GAGVSQSPRYKVAKRGQDVALRCDPISGHVSLFWYQQALGQGPEFLTYFQNEAQLDKSGLPSDRFFAERPEGSVSTLKIQRTQQEDSAVYLCASSLFRSPEGQYFGPGTRLTVT.

This clone showed up just a few times. V gene TRBV29-1 combines with J gene TRBJ2-4; D gene ambiguous. CDR1 is SQVTM and CDR2 is ANQGSEA in the germline V gene. This CDR3 has 11 amino acids. Trimming took 4 bases from V and 5 from J, leaving 6 bases between them. As DNA, the CDR3 is TGCAGCGTTGTTAGCCAAAACATTCAGTACTTC. Its protein product is CSVVSQNIQYF.

The chain has TRBV7-3 and TRBJ1-2; possible D gene TRBD1, 6 bases. Germline V gives CDR1 SGHTA, CDR2 FQGTGA. Trimming took off 5 bases at V and 8 bases at J, with 30 bases between the two ends. The CDR3 sequence is 18 residues long. CDR3 DNA: TGTGCCAGCAGCCTCACCCCAAGGGGGACGGATACTCGAGGGGGCTACACCTTC. Translated, it gives CASSLTPRGTDTRGGYTF.

This clone occurred many times. This chain connects TRBV5-6 to TRBJ2-3; D not resolved. V was shortened by 4 bases and J by 1 base, with 16 bases between the two germline ends. The CDR3 is made up of 16 amino acids. Germline assignment: CDR1 SGHDT and CDR2 YYEEEE. Here the CDR3 DNA reads TGTGCCAGCAGCCCGAGATCGACTCTGGGCACAGATACGCAGTATTTT. Translation: CASSPRSTLGTDTQYF.

The V and J genes are TRBV5-4 and TRBJ2-2; the D gene is possibly TRBD1 (6 bases). The germline V gene encodes CDR1 SGHNT and CDR2 YYREEE (reference sequence). CDR3 length: 15 amino acids. V lost 2 bases to trimming and J lost 0 bases, with 8 bases between them. CDR3 loop: CASSLQGANTGELFF. The DNA of the CDR3 is TGTGCCAGCAGCTTACAGGGTGCGAACACCGGGGAGCTGTTTTTT. Using reference TRBV5-4 and TRBJ2-2 for the parts outside the CDR3, the full variable domain is ETGVTQSPTHLIKTRGQQVTLRCSSQSGHNTVSWYQQALGQGPQFIFQYYREEENGRGNFPPRFSGLQFPNYSSELNVNALELDDSALYLCASSLQGANTGELFFGEGSRLTVL.

The chain uses TRBV2 and TRBJ2-5; 8 nucleotides align to TRBD1. This CDR3 has 14 amino acids. J gave up 5 bases and V 7 bases, and 9 bases lay outside the gene matches. Germline V lookup: CDR1 SNHLY, CDR2 FYNNEI. The CDR3, as DNA: TGTGCCAGCACTAAACCAGGGGGCGGTGAGACCCAGTACTTC. Protein: CASTKPGGGETQYF.

The chain recombines TRBV27 with TRBJ2-2, with D uncertain. Germline V gene data show CDR1 as MNHEY and CDR2 as SMNVEV (reference sequence). V lost 0 bases and J lost 7, with 3 bases in between. The CDR3 contains 12 residues. The CDR3 loop reads CASSLSSGELFF. CDR3 nucleotides: TGTGCCAGCAGTTTATCTAGCGGGGAGCTGTTTTTT.

To note about this clone: This CDR3 is also generated by other DNA sequences in the sample. In nucleotides, the CDR3 is TGTGCCAGCAGCCTCCACGGGGGTCGTACTGAAGCTTTCTTT. Translating gives CASSLHGGRTEAFF. The chain carries TRBV7-3 and TRBJ1-1, with D maybe TRBD1 (5 bases). Germline V gene data show CDR1 as SGHTA and CDR2 as FQGTGA. The CDR3 totals 14 residues. The V end lost 5 bases, the J end lost 5 bases, and 15 bases lay between the germline ends.

The chain has TRBV5-1 and TRBJ2-2; 9 positions agree with TRBD1. Trimming took 9 bases from V and 4 from J; bases not matched to a gene: 7. CDR3 length: 14 residues. The germline CDR1 and CDR2 sequences are SGHRS and YFSETQ. CDR3 DNA sequence: TGCGCCACCGCAGGACAGGGGAGCACCGGGGAGCTGTTTTTT. This sequence encodes CATAGQGSTGELFF.

This rearrangement joins TRBV24-1 to TRBJ2-5, with a possible D match to TRBD1 (5 bases). V lost 1 base and J lost 2, with 16 bases in between. CDR3 size: 17 residues. Germline V CDR1 and CDR2: KGHDR, SFDVKD. This CDR3 reads CATSDLGAARGQETQYF. Here the CDR3 DNA reads TGTGCCACCAGTGATTTAGGGGCGGCTAGAGGACAAGAGACCCAGTACTTC.

V and J are TRBV29-1 and TRBJ1-2; D is uncertain. CDR1 is SQVTM, CDR2 ANQGSEA, per germline. V lost 0 bases and J 8 bases, leaving 16 bases between the germline ends. This CDR3 has 14 amino acids. The CDR3 spells CSVEEGQASMGYTF. CDR3 in DNA: TGCAGCGTTGAAGAGGGCCAGGCATCTATGGGCTACACCTTC.

This sequence joins TRBV2 and TRBJ2-2; 9 nucleotides agree with TRBD1. Germline CDR1 SNHLY, CDR2 FYNNEI. The CDR3 has 15 residues. With 8 bases clipped from V and 6 bases from J, the junction kept 10 bases outside the gene matches. The CDR3 reads CASGGQGRKSGELFF. In DNA, the CDR3 is TGTGCCAGCGGGGGACAGGGTAGAAAGTCCGGGGAGCTGTTTTTT.

The chain is built from TRBV24-1 and TRBJ1-2; D ambiguous. The CDR3 sequence is 16 residues long. Trimming left V 5 bases short and J 3 bases short, with 18 bases between. Per germline, CDR1 KGHDR and CDR2 SFDVKD. As DNA, the CDR3 is TGTGCCACCAGTGGAGGGCCCGGGGTGCCAGACTATGGCTACACCTTC. Its protein product is CATSGGPGVPDYGYTF.

This clone was seen a single time. Other DNA sequences from this sample encode an identical CDR3 as well. This rearrangement joins TRBV6-5 to TRBJ1-1; no firm D call. Germline CDR1 is MNHEY and CDR2 is SVGAGI. Trimming took 6 bases from V and 1 from J, leaving 6 bases between them. The CDR3 has 12 residues. CDR3 nucleotide sequence: TGTGCCAGCAGGCGGGGGAACACTGAAGCTTTCTTT. Its protein is CASRRGNTEAFF.

The chain joins TRBV19 to TRBJ2-2, with 11 bases aligning to TRBD2. Germline CDR1 and CDR2: LNHDA and SQIVND (reference sequence). V lost 2 bases to trimming and J lost 5 bases; unmatched junction nucleotides: 4. The CDR3 spans 16 residues. The CDR3 DNA follows: TGTGCCAGTAGTATATTTGGGACTAGCGGTACCGGGGAGCTGTTTTTT. Its protein is CASSIFGTSGTGELFF.

The rearrangement uses TRBV6-1 and TRBJ2-2; TRBD1 matches at 8 bases. V trimming: 2 bases; J trimming: 4 bases; junction bases outside the gene matches: 6. Germline assignment: CDR1 MNHNS and CDR2 SASEGT. The CDR3 is 16 amino acids. CDR3 DNA sequence: TGTGCCAGCAGTGAATATCGGACAGGGCGCACCGGGGAGCTGTTTTTT. Translated: CASSEYRTGRTGELFF.

The count of this clone is one. The gene calls are TRBV5-1 and TRBJ2-1; 16 nucleotides match TRBD2. This CDR3 has 16 amino acids. Per germline, CDR1 SGHRS and CDR2 YFSETQ. J lost 5 bases, V lost 3 bases, and 2 bases had no gene match. The CDR3 DNA reads as TGCGCCAGCAGCTCGGGACTAGCGGGAGGGCACAATGAGCAGTTCTTC. It encodes CASSSGLAGGHNEQFF.

This clone appeared a single time. The gene calls are TRBV4-2 and TRBJ2-6, with a possible D match to TRBD2 (5 bases). V gave up 1 base and J gave up 6 bases, with 10 bases separating them. This CDR3 has 15 residues. Germline lookup yields CDR1 LGHNA and CDR2 YNFKEQ. The CDR3 coding sequence is TGTGCCAGCAGCCAAGGACGGGGTGAGGCCAACGTCCTGACTTTC. Protein: CASSQGRGEANVLTF.

The genes are TRBV19 and TRBJ1-2; 10 positions match TRBD1. J lost 3 bases, V lost 8 bases, and 12 bases had no gene match. The CDR3 extends over 16 amino acids. CDR1 and CDR2 (germline): LNHDA, SQIVND (reference sequence). The DNA for the CDR3 is TGTGCCAGTCTCCTTCGACAGGGGGCGCGGGACTATGGCTACACCTTC. It translates to CASLLRQGARDYGYTF. The complete variable domain, with remaining parts taken from reference TRBV19 and TRBJ1-2, reads DGGITQSPKYLFRKEGQNVTLSCEQNLNHDAMYWYRQDPGQGLRLIYYSQIVNDFQKGDIAEGYSVSREKKESFPLTVTSAQKNPTAFYLCASLLRQGARDYGYTFGSGTRLTVV.

This CDR3 reads CASSKEHPQETQYF. CDR3 DNA: TGTGCCAGCAGCAAAGAACACCCACAAGAGACCCAGTACTTC. V usage is TRBV21-1 and J usage is TRBJ2-5; TRBD1 is the table's D call and was not checked against the DNA. TRBV21-1 is an annotated pseudogene. The CDR3 has 14 amino acids.

The rearrangement uses TRBV28 and TRBJ1-4, with TRBD1 as a possible D gene (5 bases). Trimming left V 6 bases short and J 0 bases short, with 14 bases between. CDR1 and CDR2 (germline): MDHEN, SYDVKM. This CDR3 is 16 amino acids long. CDR3 protein: CASSLEGAATNEKLFF. The CDR3 bases are TGTGCCAGCAGCCTCGAAGGGGCTGCAACTAATGAAAAACTGTTTTTT.

The chain has TRBV12-5 and TRBJ2-5, with D uncertain. The CDR3 is made up of 12 amino acids. The V end lost 4 bases, the J end lost 5 bases, and 8 bases lay between the germline ends. Germline V gene data show CDR1 as LGHNT and CDR2 as FRNRAP. This chain's CDR3 is CASGSLSETQYF. The CDR3 DNA follows: TGTGCTAGTGGTTCACTTTCGGAGACCCAGTACTTC. Combining the CDR3 with reference TRBV12-5 and TRBJ2-5 gives the whole variable domain DARVTQTPRHKVTEMGQEVTMRCQPILGHNTVFWYRQTMMQGLELLAYFRNRAPLDDSGMPKDRFSAEMPDATLATLKIQPSEPRDSAVYFCASGSLSETQYFGPGTRLLVL.

This chain connects TRBV5-1 to TRBJ1-1; 7 nucleotides line up with TRBD1. Germline CDR1 SGHRS, CDR2 YFSETQ. The CDR3 loop spans 13 amino acids. The trim removed 5 bases at V and 8 bases at J, leaving 9 bases unmatched. The DNA for the CDR3 is TGCGCCAGCAGAATCGACAGGGACGGAGAAGCTTTCTTT. Amino acid sequence: CASRIDRDGEAFF.